This is a list of T cell receptor beta chains from one sample in a study of blood T cell repertoires in COVID-19. Only in-frame clones appear in the TCRdb table, and some are missing; sequencing was by immunoSEQ multiplex PCR. The data show under 300,000 clones, around 80% seen once. Sequencing was carried out using peripheral blood. Every receptor here comes from a woman in her forties with active or convalescent COVID-19. Both conserved end residues are part of each CDR3. Each record gives: J gene, D gene, clone size, V gene, CDR3 protein, CDR3 DNA. A D gene is named only where the DNA matches it firmly. The size field is filled for only some rows; it gives once, few, many or a size class.

J: TRBJ1-5; D: .; size: .; V: TRBV7-2; CDR3: CASSLTRNQPQHF; DNA: TGTGCCAGCAGCTTAACCCGGAATCAGCCCCAGCATTTT
J: TRBJ2-7; D: TRBD1; size: .; V: TRBV18; CDR3: CASSPRDRVSYEQYF; DNA: TGTGCCAGCTCACCAAGGGACAGGGTTTCCTACGAGCAGTACTTC
J: TRBJ2-5; D: .; size: once; V: TRBV11-1; CDR3: CASSYGQTGLKETQYF; DNA: TGTGCCAGCAGCTACGGGCAGACGGGATTAAAAGAGACCCAGTACTTC
J: TRBJ2-1; D: .; size: .; V: TRBV15; CDR3: CATSRADGSSYNEQFF; DNA: TGTGCCACCAGCAGAGCGGACGGGAGCTCCTACAATGAGCAGTTCTTC
J: TRBJ2-6; D: .; size: .; V: TRBV6-5; CDR3: CASSFYSSGANVLTF; DNA: TGTGCCAGCAGCTTCTATAGCTCTGGGGCCAACGTCCTGACTTTC
J: TRBJ1-4; D: .; size: .; V: TRBV6-1; CDR3: CASSERRQGGGKLFF; DNA: TGTGCCAGCAGTGAACGGCGGCAGGGCGGGGGAAAACTGTTTTTT
J: TRBJ1-2; D: TRBD1; size: few; V: TRBV10-3; CDR3: CAISETTGGYGYTF; DNA: TGTGCCATCAGTGAGACTACAGGGGGGTATGGCTACACCTTC
J: TRBJ2-7; D: TRBD1; size: .; V: TRBV5-1; CDR3: CASSLEAGGYYEQYF; DNA: TGCGCCAGCAGCTTGGAGGCAGGGGGCTACTACGAGCAGTACTTC
J: TRBJ1-2; D: TRBD1; size: .; V: TRBV4-1; CDR3: CASRGQEGYTF; DNA: TGCGCCAGCAGGGGACAGGAAGGCTACACCTTC
J: TRBJ2-7; D: .; size: .; V: TRBV24-1; CDR3: CATSDLPRGIYEQYF; DNA: TGTGCCACCAGTGATTTGCCCCGGGGGATCTACGAGCAGTACTTC
J: TRBJ1-6; D: TRBD1; size: .; V: TRBV20-1; CDR3: CSAAGQGIFHF; DNA: TGCAGTGCCGCTGGACAGGGCATCTTCCACTTT
J: TRBJ1-1; D: TRBD1; size: .; V: TRBV19; CDR3: CASSMRGVDRGEAFF; DNA: TGTGCCAGTAGTATGAGGGGGGTCGACAGGGGTGAAGCTTTCTTT
J: TRBJ1-6; D: .; size: .; V: TRBV18; CDR3: CASSPTVGVESPLHF; DNA: TGTGCCAGCTCACCCACCGTAGGGGTAGAATCACCCCTCCACTTT
J: TRBJ1-6; D: .; size: few; V: TRBV28; CDR3: CASSRRDFGDPRF; DNA: TGTGCCAGCAGCCGCCGGGACTTCGGCGACCCTCGGTTT
J: TRBJ1-6; D: .; size: .; V: TRBV28; CDR3: CASSGNRENNSPLHF; DNA: TGTGCCAGCAGCGGTAACAGGGAAAATAATTCACCCCTCCACTTT
J: TRBJ1-2; D: .; size: .; V: TRBV6-1; CDR3: CASSEWRNGYTF; DNA: TGTGCCAGCAGTGAGTGGAGGAATGGCTACACCTTC
J: TRBJ2-3; D: TRBD1; size: once; V: TRBV10-1; CDR3: CASSVQGERADTQYF; DNA: TGCGCCAGCAGTGTCCAGGGGGAGAGGGCAGATACGCAGTATTTT
J: TRBJ1-5; D: TRBD1; size: .; V: TRBV12-3/TRBV12-4; CDR3: CASRMTGEQPQHF; DNA: TGTGCCAGCAGAATGACAGGGGAACAGCCCCAGCATTTT
J: TRBJ1-2; D: .; size: .; V: TRBV19; CDR3: CASRPTGNYGYTF; DNA: TGTGCCAGTAGGCCCACAGGGAACTATGGCTACACCTTC
J: TRBJ1-3; D: TRBD1; size: many; V: TRBV19; CDR3: CASPDRDGNTIYF; DNA: TGTGCCAGCCCGGACAGGGATGGAAACACCATATATTTT
J: TRBJ2-7; D: .; size: once; V: TRBV18; CDR3: CASSPGTGPYEQYF; DNA: TGTGCCAGCTCACCTGGGACTGGTCCCTACGAGCAGTACTTC
J: TRBJ1-4; D: .; size: .; V: TRBV7-2; CDR3: CASSVWGGEKLFF; DNA: TGTGCCAGCAGCGTTTGGGGCGGCGAAAAACTGTTTTTT
J: TRBJ1-6; D: TRBD1; size: .; V: TRBV28; CDR3: CASSLGTTGVDSPLHF; DNA: TGTGCCAGCAGTTTAGGGACGACAGGGGTAGATTCACCCCTCCACTTT
J: TRBJ1-1; D: .; size: .; V: TRBV6-5; CDR3: CASSGRAGQYTEAFF; DNA: TGTGCCAGCAGCGGGAGGGCAGGGCAGTATACTGAAGCTTTCTTT
J: TRBJ2-1; D: .; size: few; V: TRBV5-1; CDR3: CASSYPGEQFF; DNA: TGCGCCAGCAGCTATCCGGGGGAGCAGTTCTTC